This T cell receptor beta chain was identified during a study of identical twins. This CDR3 contains 16 residues. V trimming: 1 base; J trimming: 5 bases; junction bases outside the gene matches: 7. Germline V CDR1 and CDR2: SEHNR, FQNEAQ (reference sequence). In this sample, this clonotype turned up a few times. Unique molecular identifiers were in the cDNA, with template-switch universal primer binding. MiXCR, run by TCRdb on the 5' RACE reads, gives a single entry per CDR3 protein. The data show 450,000 or so distinct CDR3 sequences, 14% seen once. This sample was also put to use in a study of yellow fever vaccine responses in identical twins.

The source material was CD4+ T cells sorted from blood. The V and J genes are TRBV7-9 and TRBJ2-7, with TRBD1 matching over 11 bases. The TCR originated in a woman younger than 30 in good health. DNA for the CDR3: TGTGCCAGCAGCTTAGTAGGGGACAGGGGGTTGAACGAGCAGTACTTC. Translated: CASSLVGDRGLNEQYF.